Shown below are 9 T cell receptor beta chains from a single sample sequenced in a study of blood T cell repertoires in COVID-19 (dated by TCRdb to 2020 to 2022). The library was generated by the immunoSEQ multiplex PCR assay. TCRdb provides this immuneACCESS table in a form limited to in-frame rearrangements. Some clones are lacking; in checked studies, under half of them reflect an unresolved V gene, and why the rest are absent is not known. This sample comprises more than 250,000 clones, 92% of them detected only once. Of the sample, 18% is held by the ten largest clones. Sequenced sample: PBMCs or T cells enriched from blood (not recorded which). Source of these receptors: a woman aged 25 to 39 who had recovered from COVID-19.

The chain has TRBV4-2 and TRBJ2-7; 10 bases are a match to TRBD1. This CDR3 has 16 residues. CDR1 is LGHNA, CDR2 YNFKEQ, per germline. V dropped 0 bases and J dropped 4; count of bases not matched to a gene: 6. The CDR3: CASSQEGTGELYEQYF. In DNA form, the CDR3 reads TGTGCCAGCAGCCAAGAAGGGACAGGGGAATTATACGAGCAGTACTTC.

The chain recombines TRBV21-1 with TRBJ1-5; the DNA was not compared with TRBD1, the D call given in the table. TRBV21-1 is flagged as a pseudogene. This CDR3 has 18 amino acids. DNA for the CDR3: TGTGCCAGCAGCGGTCAAGGTGGCGTCAGGTCCTTCAATCAGCCCCAGCATTTT. Its protein product is CASSGQGGVRSFNQPQHF.

The J gene is TRBJ2-1, the V gene TRBV27; 9 bases align to TRBD2. CDR1 and CDR2 (germline): MNHEY, SMNVEV (reference sequence). Trimming took 5 bases from V and 3 from J; bases not matched to a gene: 5. The CDR3 is 15 amino acids. The CDR3 coding sequence is TGTGCCAGCAGTATAGCGGGGGATGACTACAATGAGCAGTTCTTC. Amino acids: CASSIAGDDYNEQFF.

The chain is built from TRBV19 and TRBJ1-1, with TRBD1 as a possible D gene (6 bases). V shed 6 bases and J shed 5 bases, with 16 bases lying between them. Germline CDR1 LNHDA, CDR2 SQIVND (reference sequence). This CDR3 spans 14 amino acids. The CDR3 loop is CASSLSGDGTEAFF. Here the CDR3 DNA reads TGTGCCAGTAGCTTATCAGGGGATGGGACTGAAGCTTTCTTT.

In this sample, this clone turned up once. The rearrangement joins TRBV3-1 (or the pseudogene TRBV3-2) to TRBJ2-7, with D unclear. With 4 bases removed from V and 0 bases from J, the gap between germline ends came to 4 bases. Germline V gene sequence: CDR1 LGHDT, CDR2 YNNKEL (reference sequence). The CDR3 is 12 amino acids. The CDR3 sequence: CASSPSSYEQYF. The CDR3 region has the DNA TGTGCCAGCAGCCCGAGCTCCTACGAGCAGTACTTC.

The chain carries TRBV7-9 and TRBJ1-4; a weak D match, TRBD1 (5 bases). V lost 4 bases, J lost 0 bases, and 15 bases lay in between. CDR1 and CDR2 from the germline V gene are SEHNR and FQNEAQ (reference sequence). This CDR3 region has 17 residues. The CDR3 bases are TGTGCCAGCAGCTCCCAAAGACAGTTTGCAACTAATGAAAAACTGTTTTTT. This gives the protein CASSSQRQFATNEKLFF.

This chain links TRBV19 with TRBJ2-7; 7 bases fit TRBD2. With V trimmed by 9 bases and J by 5 bases, 10 bases remained unmatched. Germline V gene lookup returns CDR1 LNHDA and CDR2 SQIVND (reference sequence). The CDR3 spans 13 residues. CDR3 in DNA: TGTGCCAGCCTAAGCGGGGTAGGGAACGAGCAGTACTTC. Translating gives CASLSGVGNEQYF.

The chain links TRBV5-1 to TRBJ2-1; D ambiguous. V was pared by 5 bases and J by 0 bases, with 12 bases between. The CDR3 consists of 15 residues. Germline V CDR1 and CDR2: SGHRS, YFSETQ. This chain's CDR3 is CASSPVSSSYNEQFF. In DNA form, the CDR3 reads TGCGCCAGCAGTCCCGTATCCAGCTCCTACAATGAGCAGTTCTTC.

The chain employs TRBV6-5 and TRBJ1-4, with D possibly being TRBD1 (5 bases). CDR1 and CDR2 from the germline V gene are MNHEY and SVGAGI. CDR3 length equals 13 residues. Deletions cut 8 bases from V and 6 bases from J, with 13 bases between. The CDR3 loop is CASGGGNYEKLFF. The CDR3 nucleotides are TGTGCCAGCGGGGGGGGTAATTATGAAAAACTGTTTTTT.